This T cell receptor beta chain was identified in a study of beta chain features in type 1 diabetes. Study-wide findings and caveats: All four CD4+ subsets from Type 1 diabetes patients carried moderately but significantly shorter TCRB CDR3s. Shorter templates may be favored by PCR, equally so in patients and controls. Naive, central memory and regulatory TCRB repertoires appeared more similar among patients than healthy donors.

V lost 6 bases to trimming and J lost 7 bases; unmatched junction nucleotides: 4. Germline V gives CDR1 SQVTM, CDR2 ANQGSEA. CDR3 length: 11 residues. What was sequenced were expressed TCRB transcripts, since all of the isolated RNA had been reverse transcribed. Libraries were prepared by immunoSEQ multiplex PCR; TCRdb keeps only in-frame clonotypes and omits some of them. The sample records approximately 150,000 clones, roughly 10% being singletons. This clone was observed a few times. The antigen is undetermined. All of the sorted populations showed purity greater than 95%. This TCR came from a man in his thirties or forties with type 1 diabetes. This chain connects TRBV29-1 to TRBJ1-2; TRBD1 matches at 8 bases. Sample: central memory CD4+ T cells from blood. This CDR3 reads CSVGQDSGYTF. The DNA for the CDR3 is TGCAGCGTGGGACAGGACTCTGGCTACACCTTC.